These 9 T cell receptor beta chains originate from one sample sequenced in a study of control samples from healthy donors and cancer patients. Assay: immunoSEQ multiplex PCR; the TCRdb copy retains only in-frame clones and omits some. The profile shows more than 95,000 clones, 80% to 90% of them singletons. Sequencing was performed on blood. The source of these receptors is a man in his forties or fifties in good health.

This chain connects TRBV9 to TRBJ2-2; D is unclear. The CDR3 is made up of 11 amino acids. The V and J ends lost 3 bases and 5 bases respectively, with 2 bases between them. Germline V gene data show CDR1 as SGDLS and CDR2 as YYNGEE. This CDR3 is CASSGTGELFF. The CDR3 DNA follows: TGTGCCAGCAGCGGGACCGGGGAGCTGTTTTTT.

This chain links TRBV7-9 with TRBJ2-5; 7 nucleotides line up with TRBD2. The V segment lost 3 bases and the J segment 4 bases; nucleotides outside the gene matches: 2. There are 13 residues in the CDR3. In germline, CDR1 is SEHNR, CDR2 FQNEAQ (reference sequence). CDR3 residues: CASSLGLRETQYF. As DNA, the CDR3 is TGTGCCAGCAGCTTGGGACTACGAGAGACCCAGTACTTC.

The genes are TRBV18 and TRBJ1-1, with TRBD1 matching 9 bases. Germline lookup yields CDR1 KGHSH and CDR2 LQKENI. Losses at the gene ends were 6 bases for V and 1 base for J; bases not matched to a gene: 3. The CDR3 extends over 14 amino acids. The CDR3 coding sequence is TGTGCCAGCTCGCCGGGACAGGGGAACACTGAAGCTTTCTTT. This gives the protein CASSPGQGNTEAFF.

This clone was picked up a small number of times. The rearrangement joins TRBV27 to TRBJ2-3; 7 bases fit TRBD1. V shed 6 bases, J shed 4 bases, and the junction held 7 bases outside the gene matches. The CDR3 totals 14 residues. The germline V gene has CDR1 MNHEY and CDR2 SMNVEV (reference sequence). The CDR3 sequence: CASSPGTAADTQYF. CDR3 DNA: TGTGCCAGCAGCCCAGGGACAGCGGCAGATACGCAGTATTTT.

The chain carries TRBV18 and TRBJ1-5, with 7 bases aligning to TRBD1. J gave up 5 bases and V 3 bases, and 4 bases lay outside the gene matches. In germline, CDR1 is KGHSH, CDR2 LQKENI. The CDR3 is made up of 14 amino acids. CDR3 loop: CASSPDRSYQPQHF. CDR3 DNA sequence: TGTGCCAGCTCACCGGACAGGAGCTATCAGCCCCAGCATTTT. Full variable domain (outside the CDR3, taken from reference TRBV18 and TRBJ1-5): NAGVMQNPRHLVRRRGQEARLRCSPMKGHSHVYWYRQLPEEGLKFMVYLQKENIIDESGMPKERFSAEFPKEGPSILRIQQVVRGDSAAYFCASSPDRSYQPQHFGDGTRLSIL.

The chain uses TRBV28 and TRBJ2-7, with D possibly TRBD2 on 6 matching bases. Germline CDR1 is MDHEN and CDR2 is SYDVKM. Trimming took off 1 base at V and 0 bases at J, with 10 bases between the two ends. The CDR3 is 15 residues long. In DNA, the CDR3 is TGTGCCAGCAGTTTATCTGCGGGGAGCTCCTACGAGCAGTACTTC. This sequence encodes CASSLSAGSSYEQYF.

There are a few counts of this clone. CDR3 sequence: CASSPGTQQETQYF. In nucleotides, the CDR3 is TGTGCCAGCAGTCCCGGGACACAACAAGAGACCCAGTACTTC. The rearrangement uses TRBV2 and TRBJ2-5, with D possibly TRBD1 on 6 matching bases. Germline V gives CDR1 SNHLY, CDR2 FYNNEI. This CDR3 has 14 residues. V was pared by 5 bases and J by 2 bases, with 12 bases between.

This clone was seen more than once but under ten times. The rearrangement links TRBV25-1 to TRBJ2-3; the D is unclear. V lost 2 bases, J lost 1 base, and 1 base lay in between. Germline CDR1 and CDR2: MGHDK and SYGVNS. The CDR3 extends over 12 amino acids. This CDR3 is CASSEGTDTQYF. The CDR3 DNA is TGTGCCAGCAGTGAAGGCACAGATACGCAGTATTTT. Full variable domain (outside the CDR3, taken from reference TRBV25-1 and TRBJ2-3): EADIYQTPRYLVIGTGKKITLECSQTMGHDKMYWYQQDPGMELHLIHYSYGVNSTEKGDLSSESTVSRIRTEHFPLTLESARPSHTSQYLCASSEGTDTQYFGPGTRLTVL.

The genes are TRBV5-1 and TRBJ1-2; D may be TRBD1 (6 bases). CDR1 is SGHRS, CDR2 YFSETQ, per germline. The CDR3 contains 15 residues. V was clipped by 3 bases and J by 4 bases, with 16 bases between them. The CDR3 region has the DNA TGCGCCAGCAGCTGGACAGTTCCAGAGAGCTATGGCTACACCTTC. This codes for CASSWTVPESYGYTF.